This TCR beta chain comes out of a study of blood T cell repertoires in COVID-19. Study details: Samples taken during acute and convalescent COVID-19 were collected in the United States, Italy and Spain.

This CDR3 has 15 residues. CDR1 and CDR2 (germline): SEHNR, FQNEAQ (reference sequence). J lost 0 bases, V lost 5 bases, and 4 bases had no gene match. Original methodology: It was from reference gene primer amplification that nucleated cell counts were estimated. Clones were sequenced by immunoSEQ multiplex PCR, and TCRdb holds only the in-frame ones, with some missing. D and trimming come from the DNA, and the V and J calls and clone size come from that table. The sample includes about 76,000 clones, 80% to 90% of them seen just once. This TCR came from a human donor in a cohort sampled during active COVID-19. The chain has TRBV7-9 and TRBJ2-7, with 10 bases identical to TRBD2. Sequencing was carried out using peripheral blood. The CDR3 loop reads CASSLTSGISYEQYF. CDR3 bases: TGTGCCAGCAGCCTTACTAGCGGGATCTCCTACGAGCAGTACTTC. Drawing the rest from reference TRBV7-9 and TRBJ2-7, the complete variable domain is DTGVSQNPRHKITKRGQNVTFRCDPISEHNRLYWYRQTLGQGPEFLTYFQNEAQLEKSRLLSDRFSAERPKGSFSTLEIQRTEQGDSAMYLCASSLTSGISYEQYFGPGTRLTVT.